The T cell receptor beta chain under discussion was sequenced for a study of shared clonotypes between healthy human individuals. Whole-study results and caveats: Between a few donors, naive CD4 clonotypes were shared at a level of approximately 5%.

In the naive CD8 group, cells lacked CD45RO and were positively selected for CCR7, so terminally differentiated effector memory CD45RA+ cells were left out. The CDR3 has 14 amino acids. Germline V gives CDR1 SEHNR, CDR2 FQNEAQ (reference sequence). TCRdb's table, derived via immunoSEQ multiplex PCR, lists solely in-frame clones and lacks some. The sample includes about 550,000 clones, nearly 97% seen only once; the top ten take around 0.097%. Points on this clone: Its antigen is undetermined.

The sequence derives from a woman in her thirties in good health. The chain joins TRBV7-9 to TRBJ2-5, with D perhaps TRBD1 or TRBD2 (5 bases each). The DNA end is a closer match to TRBJ2-7, so the J assignment may be wrong. The sequencing sample was made of naive CD8+ T cells sorted from blood. The CDR3 DNA sequence: TGTGCCAGCAGTCCCCAGGGACCTAATTACGAGCAGTACTTC. Translating it yields CASSPQGPNYEQYF.